The 27 T cell receptor beta chains below were found in one sample sequenced in a study of blood T cell repertoires in COVID-19. Only in-frame clones appear in the TCRdb table, and some are missing; sequencing was by immunoSEQ multiplex PCR. The sample has about 170,000 clones, around four fifths seen once. Sequenced sample: peripheral blood. These TCRs come from a woman older than 75 with COVID-19, enrolled during active disease.

The V call is TRBV27, the J call TRBJ2-1; D ambiguous. The CDR3 is 14 amino acids. Germline-derived CDR1 and CDR2 are MNHEY and SMNVEV (reference sequence). Between the trimmed V and J ends, which lost 6 bases and 2 bases, there was a span of 11 bases. The CDR3 nucleotides are TGTGCCAGCAGGGCCCGTGGTACCTACAATGAGCAGTTCTTC. This sequence encodes CASRARGTYNEQFF.

The chain links TRBV20-1 to TRBJ2-7; D gene uncertain. CDR1 and CDR2 (germline): DFQATT, SNEGSKA (reference sequence). This CDR3 spans 11 amino acids. V lost 0 bases and J 5 bases, leaving 5 bases between the germline ends. CDR3 loop: CSARDFDEQYF. The CDR3 DNA reads TGCAGTGCTAGAGATTTCGACGAGCAGTACTTC.

The rearrangement uses TRBV5-8 and TRBJ1-6; D is ambiguous. Germline V CDR1 and CDR2: SGHTS, YDEGEE. V was shortened by 4 bases and J by 0 bases, with 14 bases between the two germline ends. CDR3 length: 17 amino acids. The CDR3: CASSRGEAFSYNSPLHF. CDR3 nucleotide sequence: TGTGCCAGCAGCCGCGGGGAGGCGTTCTCCTATAATTCACCCCTCCACTTT.

This chain links TRBV6-5 with TRBJ1-1, with D uncertain. Germline V gene data show CDR1 as MNHEY and CDR2 as SVGAGI. Trimming stripped 5 bases from V and 5 bases from J, with 12 bases between. This CDR3 spans 13 amino acids. DNA of the CDR3: TGTGCCAGCAGTAAGGAGGAGTGGACTGAAGCTTTCTTT. It is translated as CASSKEEWTEAFF.

The rearrangement links TRBV11-2 to TRBJ2-5; tentatively, D is TRBD2 (5 bases). Germline CDR1 SGHAT, CDR2 FQNNGV. The length of the CDR3 is 16 residues. V lost 1 base and J lost 1, with 13 bases in between. The CDR3 region has the DNA TGTGCCAGCAGCTTAGTTCTTCAGGAGGTCCAAGAGACCCAGTACTTC. Translating gives CASSLVLQEVQETQYF. The variable domain in full, completed from reference TRBV11-2 and TRBJ2-5, reads EAGVAQSPRYKIIEKRQSVAFWCNPISGHATLYWYQQILGQGPKLLIQFQNNGVVDDSQLPKDRFSAERLKGVDSTLKIQPAKLEDSAVYLCASSLVLQEVQETQYFGPGTRLLVL.

The CDR3 DNA reads as TGCGCCAGCAGCCGGGGCCTAGCGGGAGTCTGGGAGACCCAGTACTTC. Protein product: CASSRGLAGVWETQYF. The V gene is TRBV5-1, the J gene TRBJ2-5; 10 bases are shared with TRBD2. CDR3 size: 16 residues. Germline V CDR1 and CDR2: SGHRS, YFSETQ. V was clipped by 4 bases and J by 5 bases; unmatched bases: 11.

The chain has TRBV29-1 and TRBJ2-5; TRBD1 is a possible D gene (6 bases). CDR1 SQVTM and CDR2 ANQGSEA come from the germline V gene. There are 12 residues in the CDR3. Trimming removed 5 bases at V and 3 bases at J, with 10 bases between. The CDR3 loop reads CSVKAGEETQYF. The CDR3 DNA is TGCAGCGTTAAGGCAGGGGAAGAGACCCAGTACTTC.

The genes are TRBV27 and TRBJ2-1; TRBD1 aligns across 12 bases. This CDR3 region has 15 residues. CDR1 and CDR2 (germline): MNHEY, SMNVEV (reference sequence). Germline trimming cut 5 bases from V and 7 bases from J; bases unmatched to any gene: 6. CDR3 protein: CASSKWDRGLNEQFF. The CDR3 nucleotides are TGTGCCAGCAGTAAATGGGACAGGGGGCTGAATGAGCAGTTCTTC.

This chain uses TRBV11-2 with TRBJ2-7; D is possibly TRBD2 (5 bases). The CDR3 spans 13 residues. The ends were cut back, 5 bases at V and 1 base at J, with 9 bases in the middle. In germline, CDR1 is SGHAT, CDR2 FQNNGV. The CDR3 nucleotides are TGTGCCAGCAGCCCTCGGGGTTCCTACGAGCAGTACTTC. Translating it yields CASSPRGSYEQYF.

In its sample, this clone was seen a few times. The chain combines TRBV19 with TRBJ1-5, with 9 bases lining up with TRBD1. V shed 6 bases and J 4 bases; nucleotides not matched to a gene: 13. In germline, CDR1 is LNHDA, CDR2 SQIVND (reference sequence). The CDR3 has 17 residues. This CDR3 reads CASRGGGTGHRNQPQHF. Here the CDR3 DNA reads TGTGCCAGTAGGGGAGGGGGGACAGGGCATCGTAATCAGCCCCAGCATTTT.

This clone has a handful of counts. V gene TRBV11-2 combines with J gene TRBJ2-7; 9 bases are shared with TRBD1. Looked up from germline, CDR1 is SGHAT and CDR2 is FQNNGV. This CDR3 has 17 amino acids. V dropped 2 bases and J dropped 5; count of bases not matched to a gene: 13. CDR3 residues: CASSLWGPGQGINEQYF. CDR3 nucleotide sequence: TGTGCCAGCAGCTTATGGGGCCCGGGACAGGGAATCAACGAGCAGTACTTC.

The chain combines TRBV5-1 with TRBJ2-6; a weak D match, TRBD1 (6 bases). Looked up from germline, CDR1 is SGHRS and CDR2 is YFSETQ. The V end was cut by 1 base, the J end by 0 bases, with 14 bases between. There are 18 residues in the CDR3. CDR3 in DNA: TGCGCCAGCAGCTTGTGGGGGACACAGAGCTCTGGGGCCAACGTCCTGACTTTC. It is translated as CASSLWGTQSSGANVLTF. Supplemented by reference TRBV5-1 and TRBJ2-6, the full variable domain reads KAGVTQTPRYLIKTRGQQVTLSCSPISGHRSVSWYQQTPGQGLQFLFEYFSETQRNKGNFPGRFSGRQFSNSRSEMNVSTLELGDSALYLCASSLWGTQSSGANVLTFGAGSRLTVL.

The gene calls are TRBV9 and TRBJ2-5; 7 bases are a match to TRBD1. J was trimmed by 1 base and V by 4 bases; bases with no gene match: 7. Germline loops: CDR1 SGDLS, CDR2 YYNGEE. The CDR3 runs to 15 residues. The CDR3 here is CASSPDRAPQETQYF. The CDR3 coding sequence is TGTGCCAGCAGCCCCGACAGGGCTCCCCAAGAGACCCAGTACTTC.

The chain links TRBV10-3 to TRBJ1-2, with D possibly being TRBD1 (6 bases). The ends were cut back, 6 bases at V and 3 bases at J, with 14 bases in the middle. Per germline, CDR1 ENHRY and CDR2 SYGVKD. The CDR3 runs 14 residues. CDR3 nucleotides: TGTGCCATCAGGGCAGGGGACGGGGACTATGGCTACACCTTC. Its translation: CAIRAGDGDYGYTF.

The chain combines TRBV7-9 with TRBJ1-1; D not resolved. Germline CDR1 SEHNR, CDR2 FQNEAQ (reference sequence). V lost 5 bases and J 1 base, leaving 8 bases between the germline ends. The CDR3 totals 13 residues. As DNA, the CDR3 is TGTGCCAGCAGCACGGGAGGGAACACTGAAGCTTTCTTT. Its translation is CASSTGGNTEAFF.

The gene calls are TRBV2 and TRBJ1-6, with D tentatively TRBD1 (6 bases). The germline V gene has CDR1 SNHLY and CDR2 FYNNEI. The V gene lost 6 bases and the J gene lost 0 bases, with 9 bases spanning the gap. The CDR3 is 15 amino acids. CDR3 coding DNA: TGTGCCAGCAGCCTAGGGGGCTCCTATAATTCACCCCTCCACTTT. Its protein product is CASSLGGSYNSPLHF.

This chain connects TRBV5-1 to TRBJ2-6; possible D gene TRBD2, 6 bases. CDR1 is SGHRS, CDR2 YFSETQ, per germline. The ends were cut back, 4 bases at V and 0 bases at J, with 11 bases in the middle. This CDR3 has 16 amino acids. The CDR3 DNA reads TGCGCCAGCAGCGCAACCGGGAGCTCTGGGGCCAACGTCCTGACTTTC. Translating it yields CASSATGSSGANVLTF.

There are a few counts of this clone. The gene calls are TRBV19 and TRBJ1-5, with 8 bases that match TRBD1. Germline CDR1 and CDR2: LNHDA and SQIVND (reference sequence). The CDR3 is 16 residues long. Unmatched junction bases numbered 8, after V lost 5 bases and J lost 2 bases. The CDR3 protein is CASSAQGEGRNQPQHF. CDR3 coding DNA: TGTGCCAGTAGTGCACAGGGGGAAGGGCGCAATCAGCCCCAGCATTTT.

The chain recombines TRBV15 with TRBJ2-7, with TRBD1 identical over 7 bases. The CDR3 runs 12 residues. Germline CDR1 reads LNHNV; CDR2 reads YYDKDF (reference sequence). The V gene end was trimmed by 11 bases and the J gene end by 2 bases; junction bases not matched to a gene: 6. CDR3 residues: CASGTATYEQYF. The CDR3 bases are TGTGCCTCCGGGACAGCGACCTACGAGCAGTACTTC. Full variable domain (rest looked up from reference TRBV15 and TRBJ2-7): DAMVIQNPRYQVTQFGKPVTLSCSQTLNHNVMYWYQQKSSQAPKLLFHYYDKDFNNEADTPDNFQSRRPNTSFCFLDIRSPGLGDTAMYLCASGTATYEQYFGPGTRLTVT.

The chain has TRBV21-1 and TRBJ1-5; the table calls TRBD1, which could not be checked here. TRBV21-1 counts as a pseudogene. The CDR3 runs 19 residues. CDR3 nucleotides: TGTGCCAGCAGCAACCCCCCCCCTTCCTCCCGACAGGGTAATCAGCCCCAGCATTTT. Its protein product is CASSNPPPSSRQGNQPQHF.

The chain employs TRBV28 and TRBJ2-1; 14 nucleotides align to TRBD2. This CDR3 is built from 16 residues. V gave up 5 bases and J gave up 7 bases; unmatched junction bases: 7. Germline CDR1 MDHEN, CDR2 SYDVKM. CDR3 amino acids: CASSIPGLAGVNEQFF. The CDR3, as DNA: TGTGCCAGCAGTATCCCGGGACTAGCGGGAGTGAATGAGCAGTTCTTC.

The chain couples TRBV4-1 to TRBJ1-1, with D possibly TRBD1 on 5 matching bases. The CDR3 consists of 14 residues. The V and J ends lost 1 base and 10 bases respectively, with 16 bases between them. CDR1 and CDR2 (germline): MGHRA, YSYEKL. CDR3 nucleotide sequence: TGCGCCAGCAGCCAAGCTCTGGGGGGGGAACGAGCTTTCTTT. This codes for CASSQALGGERAFF.

The rearrangement links TRBV10-3 to TRBJ1-3; D not resolved. The ends were cut back, 4 bases at V and 5 bases at J, with 9 bases in the middle. CDR1 and CDR2 (germline): ENHRY, SYGVKD. The length of the CDR3 is 13 residues. For the CDR3, the DNA is TGTGCCATCAGTGGCCAGGTAAGAAACACCATATATTTT. Its protein product is CAISGQVRNTIYF.

The chain couples TRBV19 to TRBJ2-2; 13 bases agree with TRBD2. V gave up 5 bases and J gave up 5 bases; unmatched junction bases: 8. This CDR3 contains 17 residues. In germline, CDR1 is LNHDA, CDR2 SQIVND (reference sequence). Here the CDR3 reads CASSSPRTSGRTGELFF. DNA for the CDR3: TGTGCCAGTAGTTCGCCTAGGACTAGCGGGAGAACCGGGGAGCTGTTTTTT.

The chain combines TRBV7-9 with TRBJ1-2, with D hard to call. Trimming pared 6 bases from V and 0 bases from J, leaving 8 bases between. Germline V gives CDR1 SEHNR, CDR2 FQNEAQ (reference sequence). This CDR3 contains 13 residues. CDR3 protein: CASSSGPNYGYTF. The CDR3 coding sequence is TGTGCCAGCAGTTCTGGGCCTAACTATGGCTACACCTTC.

J is TRBJ2-5 and V is TRBV4-2; 11 bases are shared with TRBD2. After removal of 3 bases from V and 3 bases from J, the junction contained 3 bases not matched to a gene. Germline V gene lookup returns CDR1 LGHNA and CDR2 YNFKEQ. The CDR3 runs 15 residues. The CDR3 region is CASSQQLAGEETQYF. CDR3 sequence (DNA): TGTGCCAGCAGCCAGCAACTAGCGGGGGAAGAGACCCAGTACTTC.

This clone showed up just a few times. This chain uses TRBV6-1 with TRBJ1-1; 7 bases agree with TRBD1. V lost 1 base to trimming and J lost 3 bases; unmatched junction nucleotides: 14. Germline lookup yields CDR1 MNHNS and CDR2 SASEGT. CDR3 length equals 18 residues. The CDR3 region has the DNA TGTGCCAGCAGTGAAGTTCCGACGTTAGGGGGCGGTGACACTGAAGCTTTCTTT. It encodes CASSEVPTLGGGDTEAFF.